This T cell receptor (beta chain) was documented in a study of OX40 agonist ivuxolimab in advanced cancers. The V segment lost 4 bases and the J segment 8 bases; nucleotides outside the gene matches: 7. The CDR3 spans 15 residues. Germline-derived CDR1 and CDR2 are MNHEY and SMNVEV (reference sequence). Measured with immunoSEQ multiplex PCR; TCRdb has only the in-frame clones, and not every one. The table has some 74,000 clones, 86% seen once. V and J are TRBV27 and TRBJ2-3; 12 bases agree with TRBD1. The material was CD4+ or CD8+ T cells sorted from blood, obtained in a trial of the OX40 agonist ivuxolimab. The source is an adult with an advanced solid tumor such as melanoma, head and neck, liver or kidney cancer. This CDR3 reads CASSSLGQGAVTQYF. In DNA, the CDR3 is TGTGCCAGCAGTTCATTGGGACAGGGGGCAGTTACGCAGTATTTT.